Listed below are T cell receptor beta chains from one sample, sequenced in a study of blood T cell repertoires in COVID-19. Sequenced by immunoSEQ multiplex PCR; TCRdb stores in-frame clones only, minus some. This table has approximately 97,000 clones, 75% to 95% appearing once. The sample comprised peripheral blood. All receptors derive from a man aged 55-75 years with acute or convalescent COVID-19. Each CDR3 is given with its conserved first and last residue. Fields, in order: J gene, CDR3 length, clone size, V gene, D gene, CDR3 protein, CDR3 DNA. The D gene is left open where the match is weak. The size field is filled for only some rows; it gives once, few, many or a size class.

j_call: TRBJ1-2
cdr3_length: 15
clone_size: .
v_call: TRBV5-6
d_call: .
cdr3_aa: CASSSLPRANYGYTF
cdr3_nt: TGTGCCAGCAGCTCCCTTCCACGAGCTAACTATGGCTACACCTTC

j_call: TRBJ1-5
cdr3_length: 14
clone_size: .
v_call: TRBV7-2
d_call: .
cdr3_aa: CASSRGAGEQPQHF
cdr3_nt: TGTGCCAGCAGCAGGGGGGCGGGGGAACAGCCCCAGCATTTT

j_call: TRBJ2-5
cdr3_length: 16
clone_size: .
v_call: TRBV7-9
d_call: TRBD1
cdr3_aa: CASSTTGGGLQETQYF
cdr3_nt: TGTGCCAGCAGCACGACAGGGGGCGGCCTCCAAGAGACCCAGTACTTC

j_call: TRBJ2-7
cdr3_length: 15
clone_size: once
v_call: TRBV6-5
d_call: TRBD2
cdr3_aa: CASKLAGGSSYEQYF
cdr3_nt: TGTGCCAGCAAACTAGCGGGGGGCTCCTCCTACGAGCAGTACTTC

j_call: TRBJ1-1
cdr3_length: 15
clone_size: .
v_call: TRBV30
d_call: .
cdr3_aa: CAWGKVRGSGTEAFF
cdr3_nt: TGTGCCTGGGGGAAGGTTAGGGGCTCGGGCACTGAAGCTTTCTTT

j_call: TRBJ1-1
cdr3_length: 13
clone_size: .
v_call: TRBV7-9
d_call: .
cdr3_aa: CASSSGGNTEAFF
cdr3_nt: TGTGCCAGCAGCTCCGGGGGGAACACTGAAGCTTTCTTT

j_call: TRBJ2-1
cdr3_length: 15
clone_size: .
v_call: TRBV5-4
d_call: TRBD2
cdr3_aa: CASSPRLAGGNEQFF
cdr3_nt: TGTGCCAGCAGCCCCCGACTAGCGGGGGGTAATGAGCAGTTCTTC

j_call: TRBJ1-2
cdr3_length: 14
clone_size: .
v_call: TRBV27
d_call: .
cdr3_aa: CASSFLRQNYGYTF
cdr3_nt: TGTGCCAGCAGTTTCCTCAGACAGAACTATGGCTACACCTTC

j_call: TRBJ1-6
cdr3_length: 16
clone_size: .
v_call: TRBV3-1/TRBV3-2
d_call: .
cdr3_aa: CASSQDTPQINSPLHF
cdr3_nt: TGTGCCAGCAGCCAAGATACTCCGCAAATAAATTCACCCCTCCACTTT

j_call: TRBJ2-2
cdr3_length: 13
clone_size: .
v_call: TRBV30
d_call: .
cdr3_aa: CAWSVQSTGELFF
cdr3_nt: TGTGCCTGGAGTGTACAAAGCACCGGGGAGCTGTTTTTT

j_call: TRBJ1-2
cdr3_length: 15
clone_size: once
v_call: TRBV7-9
d_call: TRBD1
cdr3_aa: CASSLPEQGELGYTF
cdr3_nt: TGTGCCAGCAGCTTACCCGAACAGGGGGAGCTGGGCTACACCTTC

j_call: TRBJ2-5
cdr3_length: 15
clone_size: .
v_call: TRBV7-8
d_call: TRBD2
cdr3_aa: CASSPTSSGGRTQYF
cdr3_nt: TGTGCCAGCAGCCCTACCTCCAGCGGGGGGAGGACCCAGTACTTC

j_call: TRBJ1-2
cdr3_length: 14
clone_size: .
v_call: TRBV4-2
d_call: .
cdr3_aa: CASSPGGASYGYTF
cdr3_nt: TGTGCCAGCAGCCCGGGGGGCGCATCCTATGGCTACACCTTC

j_call: TRBJ2-2
cdr3_length: 15
clone_size: .
v_call: TRBV5-1
d_call: TRBD2
cdr3_aa: CASSWEGPLTGELFF
cdr3_nt: TGCGCCAGCAGCTGGGAGGGCCCCCTCACCGGGGAGCTGTTTTTT

j_call: TRBJ2-7
cdr3_length: 13
clone_size: .
v_call: TRBV5-1
d_call: TRBD1
cdr3_aa: CASSFTGVYEQYF
cdr3_nt: TGCGCCAGCAGCTTTACAGGGGTCTACGAGCAGTACTTC

j_call: TRBJ1-1
cdr3_length: 16
clone_size: .
v_call: TRBV4-2
d_call: .
cdr3_aa: CASSHEPARGNTEAFF
cdr3_nt: TGTGCCAGCAGCCACGAACCCGCCAGGGGGAACACTGAAGCTTTCTTT

j_call: TRBJ2-1
cdr3_length: 18
clone_size: .
v_call: TRBV13
d_call: TRBD2
cdr3_aa: CASSSYRPTSGNYNEQFF
cdr3_nt: TGTGCCAGCAGCTCTTATCGACCGACTAGCGGCAACTACAATGAGCAGTTCTTC

j_call: TRBJ1-1
cdr3_length: 15
clone_size: .
v_call: TRBV6-5
d_call: .
cdr3_aa: CASSYSGAGNTEAFF
cdr3_nt: TGTGCCAGCAGTTACTCGGGCGCAGGGAACACTGAAGCTTTCTTT

j_call: TRBJ1-4
cdr3_length: 18
clone_size: once
v_call: TRBV15
d_call: .
cdr3_aa: CATSSLPRTLSLPKRLFF
cdr3_nt: TGTGCCACCAGCAGCCTCCCGCGCACCCTCTCCCTACCGAAAAGACTGTTTTTT

j_call: TRBJ1-2
cdr3_length: 16
clone_size: .
v_call: TRBV3-1/TRBV3-2
d_call: TRBD1
cdr3_aa: CASSQRTGGANYGYTF
cdr3_nt: TGTGCCAGCAGCCAGCGGACAGGGGGCGCAAACTATGGCTACACCTTC

j_call: TRBJ1-1
cdr3_length: 16
clone_size: .
v_call: TRBV3-1/TRBV3-2
d_call: TRBD1
cdr3_aa: CASSRNIPTGAVEAFF
cdr3_nt: TGTGCCAGCAGCCGTAACATCCCGACAGGGGCGGTTGAAGCTTTCTTT

j_call: TRBJ1-1
cdr3_length: 13
clone_size: .
v_call: TRBV12-3/TRBV12-4
d_call: .
cdr3_aa: CASSFLMNTEAFF
cdr3_nt: TGTGCCAGCAGTTTTTTAATGAACACTGAAGCTTTCTTT

j_call: TRBJ2-2
cdr3_length: 18
clone_size: .
v_call: TRBV29-1
d_call: TRBD1
cdr3_aa: CSVEAQSGQGSNTGELFF
cdr3_nt: TGCAGCGTTGAAGCCCAGTCGGGACAGGGGTCGAACACCGGGGAGCTGTTTTTT

j_call: TRBJ1-1
cdr3_length: 13
clone_size: .
v_call: TRBV11-2
d_call: .
cdr3_aa: CASSLARNTEAFF
cdr3_nt: TGTGCCAGCAGCTTAGCGAGGAACACTGAAGCTTTCTTT

j_call: TRBJ1-2
cdr3_length: 13
clone_size: .
v_call: TRBV10-2
d_call: .
cdr3_aa: CASSDTTNYGYTF
cdr3_nt: TGCGCCAGCAGCGACACGACAAACTATGGCTACACCTTC

j_call: TRBJ1-6
cdr3_length: 11
clone_size: .
v_call: TRBV7-2
d_call: .
cdr3_aa: CASSQGQPLHF
cdr3_nt: TGTGCCAGCAGCCAAGGACAGCCCCTCCACTTT

j_call: TRBJ2-7
cdr3_length: 14
clone_size: .
v_call: TRBV12-5
d_call: .
cdr3_aa: CASGPGQPTHEQYF
cdr3_nt: TGTGCTAGTGGTCCTGGACAGCCAACCCACGAGCAGTACTTC

j_call: TRBJ1-1
cdr3_length: 15
clone_size: .
v_call: TRBV5-6
d_call: .
cdr3_aa: CASSLVGAGGTEAFF
cdr3_nt: TGTGCCAGCAGCTTGGTGGGGGCCGGGGGGACTGAAGCTTTCTTT

j_call: TRBJ1-4
cdr3_length: 17
clone_size: once
v_call: TRBV2
d_call: .
cdr3_aa: CASTFPQRGLGNEKLFF
cdr3_nt: TGTGCCAGCACCTTCCCCCAGCGCGGGTTGGGTAATGAAAAACTGTTTTTT